The rows below give T cell receptor beta chains drawn from one sample of a study of blood T cell repertoires in COVID-19. Produced via immunoSEQ multiplex PCR; TCRdb's table is partial and in-frame only. The sample holds 250,000 or so clones, roughly four fifths seen once. Sequencing was carried out using PBMCs or T cells enriched from blood (not recorded which). These receptors were collected from a woman between 40 and 55 years old who had been exposed to COVID-19. CDR3s include the opening cysteine and the closing phenylalanine or tryptophan. The D gene is left open where the match is weak. Some rows have no size entry. The others give once, few or many, or a class for an expanded clone.

j_call,v_call,clone_size,d_call,cdr3_nt,cdr3_aa
TRBJ2-2,TRBV3-1/TRBV3-2,NA,NA,TGTGCCAGCAGCCAAGATCCCGCAGGCCCCACCGGGGAGCTGTTTTTT,CASSQDPAGPTGELFF
TRBJ2-3,TRBV5-1,NA,TRBD2,TGCGCCCGCAGCTTGGGCGGGGGGGGCACAGATACGCAGTATTTT,CARSLGGGGTDTQYF
TRBJ2-7,TRBV6-5,NA,NA,TGTGCCAGCCGAGAGGGGGAAGGGTCCTACGAGCAGTACTTC,CASREGEGSYEQYF
TRBJ1-1,TRBV4-1,once,NA,TGCGCCAGCAGCCAAGAAGGAGGCCACCCAGGGGCTGAAGCTTTCTTT,CASSQEGGHPGAEAFF
TRBJ2-3,TRBV3-1/TRBV3-2,NA,TRBD2,TGTGCCAGCAGAGAATCCCTAGCGGGGGGGTTCGCAGATACGCAGTATTTT,CASRESLAGGFADTQYF
TRBJ2-1,TRBV4-1,NA,TRBD2,TGCGCCAGCAGCCAAGATCGGGGACTACTCCTCTACAATGAGCAGTTCTTC,CASSQDRGLLLYNEQFF
TRBJ2-3,TRBV12-5,NA,TRBD2,TGTGCTAGTGTCGGGACTACCACAGATACGCAGTATTTT,CASVGTTTDTQYF
TRBJ1-2,TRBV3-1/TRBV3-2,NA,NA,TGTGCCAGCAGCATCTCGGAGTTAGCTAACTATGGCTACACCTTC,CASSISELANYGYTF
TRBJ2-3,TRBV27,NA,TRBD2,TGTGCCAGCAGTTTATCGGGGCTAGCGGGGGGATCCACAGATACGCAGTATTTT,CASSLSGLAGGSTDTQYF
TRBJ2-1,TRBV7-2,few,TRBD2,TGTGCCAGCAGCCCTACTAGCGGGCCCTACAATGAGCAGTTCTTC,CASSPTSGPYNEQFF
TRBJ2-7,TRBV9,NA,NA,TGTGCCAGCAGCCCCTCCGTGGGGGGGGCCGACGAGCAGTACTTC,CASSPSVGGADEQYF
TRBJ2-5,TRBV5-1,few,NA,TGCGCCAGCAGGGTGCAGGGTGGCAGGGAGACCCAGTACTTC,CASRVQGGRETQYF
TRBJ1-2,TRBV18,few,NA,TGTGCCAGCTCACCAGGGGTCCGGGGAGATGGCTACACCTTC,CASSPGVRGDGYTF
TRBJ1-1,TRBV12-3/TRBV12-4,few,TRBD1,TGTGCCAGCAATCAGGGGGGGAACACTGAAGCTTTCTTT,CASNQGGNTEAFF
TRBJ1-2,TRBV24-1,NA,NA,TGTGCCACCAGTCAGGGATTCTATGGCTACACCTTC,CATSQGFYGYTF
TRBJ1-1,TRBV2,NA,TRBD1,TGTGCCAGCAGAGGACAGGGGGCGAGTGGTGAAGCTTTCTTT,CASRGQGASGEAFF
TRBJ1-6,TRBV30,NA,NA,TGTGCCTGGATGACGGGGAGCTCCTATAATTCACCCCTCCACTTT,CAWMTGSSYNSPLHF
TRBJ1-1,TRBV5-5,few,TRBD1,TGTGCCAGCAGCTCGAGGACAGGGAACACTGAAGCTTTCTTT,CASSSRTGNTEAFF
TRBJ2-4,TRBV6-6,NA,TRBD1,TGTGCCAGCAGCCAACAGGGGGCCAAAAACATTCAGTACTTC,CASSQQGAKNIQYF
TRBJ1-2,TRBV19,NA,NA,TGTGCCAGTACCGATGGCCAGGCAGCTGCCTATGGCTACACCTTC,CASTDGQAAAYGYTF
TRBJ1-5,TRBV19,NA,TRBD1,TGTGCCATTGGAGTAAGGGACAGGGGCTTGGGCAATCAGCCCCAGCATTTT,CAIGVRDRGLGNQPQHF
TRBJ2-7,TRBV19,NA,TRBD1,TGTGCCAGTAGACCCGGGACAGGGTGGGACGAGCAGTACTTC,CASRPGTGWDEQYF
TRBJ1-1,TRBV28,NA,NA,TGTGCCAGCAGTTCCCCAGGGATATCGAACACTGAAGCTTTCTTT,CASSSPGISNTEAFF
TRBJ2-5,TRBV6-2/TRBV6-3,NA,TRBD2,TGTGCCAGCAGTTACGGGGTTCGTAGCGGGCGAGAGACCCAGTACTTC,CASSYGVRSGRETQYF
TRBJ1-1,TRBV30,NA,TRBD1,TGTGCCTGGTCGGACAGGACAGGGGGCTCAGGGTACACTGAAGCTTTCTTT,CAWSDRTGGSGYTEAFF
TRBJ1-2,TRBV9,NA,NA,TGTGCCAGCAGCGCTCCCTCGGTTGACTATGGCTACACCTTC,CASSAPSVDYGYTF
TRBJ1-2,TRBV19,NA,NA,TGTGCCAGTTCTCCCCCGGAGTACTATGGCTACACCTTC,CASSPPEYYGYTF